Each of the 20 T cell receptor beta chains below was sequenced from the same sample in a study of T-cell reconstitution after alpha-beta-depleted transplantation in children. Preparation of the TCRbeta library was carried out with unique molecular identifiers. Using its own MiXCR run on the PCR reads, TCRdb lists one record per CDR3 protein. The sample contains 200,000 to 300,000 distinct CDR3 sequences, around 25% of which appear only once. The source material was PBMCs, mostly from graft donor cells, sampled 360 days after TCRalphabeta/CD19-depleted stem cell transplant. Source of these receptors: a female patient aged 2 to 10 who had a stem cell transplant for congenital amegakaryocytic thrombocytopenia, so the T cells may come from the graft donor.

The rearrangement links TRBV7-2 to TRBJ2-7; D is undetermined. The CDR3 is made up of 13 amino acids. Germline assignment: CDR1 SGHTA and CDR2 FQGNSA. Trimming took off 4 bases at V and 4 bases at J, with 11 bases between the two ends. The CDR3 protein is CASSWLPAYEQYF. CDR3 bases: TGTGCCAGCAGCTGGCTACCAGCATACGAGCAGTACTTC.

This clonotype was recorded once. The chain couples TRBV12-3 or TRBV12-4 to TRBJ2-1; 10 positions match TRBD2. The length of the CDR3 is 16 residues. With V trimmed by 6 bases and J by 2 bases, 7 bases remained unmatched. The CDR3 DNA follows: TGTGCCAGCAGACCCGCTCTAGCGGGGGCCTACAATGAGCAGTTCTTC. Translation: CASRPALAGAYNEQFF.

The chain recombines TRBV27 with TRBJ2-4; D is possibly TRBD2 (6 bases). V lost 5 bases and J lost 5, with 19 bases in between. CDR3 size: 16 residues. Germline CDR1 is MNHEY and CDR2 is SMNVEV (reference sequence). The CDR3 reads CASSPSEVFEENIQYF. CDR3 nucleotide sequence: TGTGCCAGCAGTCCTAGCGAGGTTTTTGAAGAAAACATTCAGTACTTC.

CDR3: CASSLGGPRTDTQYF. In nucleotides, the CDR3 is TGTGCCAGCAGCCTAGGCGGACCACGCACAGATACGCAGTATTTT. The chain is built from TRBV7-8 and TRBJ2-3; D gene ambiguous. Between the trimmed V and J ends, which lost 5 bases and 1 base, there was a span of 13 bases. CDR3 size: 15 residues. Per the germline V gene, CDR1 is SGHVS and CDR2 is FQNEAQ. Full variable domain (outside the CDR3, taken from reference TRBV7-8 and TRBJ2-3): GAGVSQSPRYKVAKRGQDVALRCDPISGHVSLFWYQQALGQGPEFLTYFQNEAQLDKSGLPSDRFFAERPEGSVSTLKIQRTQQEDSAVYLCASSLGGPRTDTQYFGPGTRLTVL.

In DNA form, the CDR3 reads TGTGCCAGCTCACAACCAGCAGATGAGACCCAGTACTTC. Translated: CASSQPADETQYF. The chain has TRBV18 and TRBJ2-5; the D is unclear. This CDR3 has 13 amino acids. Germline values: CDR1 KGHSH, CDR2 LQKENI. V lost 4 bases, J lost 5 bases, and 11 bases lay in between.

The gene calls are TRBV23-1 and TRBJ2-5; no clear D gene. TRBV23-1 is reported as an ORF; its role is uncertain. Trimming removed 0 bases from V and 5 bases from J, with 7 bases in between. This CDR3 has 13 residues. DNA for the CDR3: TGCGCCAGCAGTCAATCATTAAGGGAGACCCAGTACTTC. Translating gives CASSQSLRETQYF.

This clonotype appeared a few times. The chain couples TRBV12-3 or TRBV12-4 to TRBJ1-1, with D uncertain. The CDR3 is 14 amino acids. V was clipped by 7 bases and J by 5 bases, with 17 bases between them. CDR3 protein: CASISGGLGTEAFF. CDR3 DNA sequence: TGTGCCAGCATCTCGGGCGGGCTGGGGACTGAAGCTTTCTTT.

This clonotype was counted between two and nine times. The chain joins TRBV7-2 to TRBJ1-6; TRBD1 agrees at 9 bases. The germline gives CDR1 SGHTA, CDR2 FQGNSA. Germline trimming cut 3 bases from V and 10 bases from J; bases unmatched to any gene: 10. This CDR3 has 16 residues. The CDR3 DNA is TGTGCCAGCAGCTTGGACAGGGGCTCTCAAACGTCACCCCTCCACTTT. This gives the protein CASSLDRGSQTSPLHF.

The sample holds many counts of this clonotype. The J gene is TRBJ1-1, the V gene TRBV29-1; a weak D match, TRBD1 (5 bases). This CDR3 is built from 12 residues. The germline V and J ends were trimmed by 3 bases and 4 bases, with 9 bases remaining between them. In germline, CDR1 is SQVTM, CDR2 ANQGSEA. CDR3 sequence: CSVEGRGTEAFF. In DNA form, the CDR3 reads TGCAGCGTTGAGGGGAGGGGCACTGAAGCTTTCTTT. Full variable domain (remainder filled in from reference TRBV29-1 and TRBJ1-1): SAVISQKPSRDICQRGTSLTIQCQVDSQVTMMFWYRQQPGQSLTLIATANQGSEATYESGFVIDKFPISRPNLTFSTLTVSNMSPEDSSIYLCSVEGRGTEAFFGQGTRLTVV.

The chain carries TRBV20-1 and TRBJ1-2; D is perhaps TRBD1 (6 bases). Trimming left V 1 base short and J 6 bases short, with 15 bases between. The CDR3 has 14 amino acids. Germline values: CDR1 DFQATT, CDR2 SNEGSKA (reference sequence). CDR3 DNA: TGCAGTGCTAGAGTTCTTCCCGGGGGCGATGGCTACACCTTC. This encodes CSARVLPGGDGYTF.

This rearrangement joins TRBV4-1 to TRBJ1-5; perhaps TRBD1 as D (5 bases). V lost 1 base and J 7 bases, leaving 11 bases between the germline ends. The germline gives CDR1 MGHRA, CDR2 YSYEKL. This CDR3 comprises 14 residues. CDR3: CASSQVRGVQPQHF. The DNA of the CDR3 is TGCGCCAGCAGCCAAGTGAGAGGGGTCCAGCCCCAGCATTTT.

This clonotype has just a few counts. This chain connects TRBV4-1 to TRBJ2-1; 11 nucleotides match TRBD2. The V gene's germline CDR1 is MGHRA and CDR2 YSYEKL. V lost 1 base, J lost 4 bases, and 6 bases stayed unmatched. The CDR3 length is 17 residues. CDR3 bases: TGCGCCAGCAGCCAAGCTATCGGACTAGCGGGTTACAATGAGCAGTTCTTC. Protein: CASSQAIGLAGYNEQFF.

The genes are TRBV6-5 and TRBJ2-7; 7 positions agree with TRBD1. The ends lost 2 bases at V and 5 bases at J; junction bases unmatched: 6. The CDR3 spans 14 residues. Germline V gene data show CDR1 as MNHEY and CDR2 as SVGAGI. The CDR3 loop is CASSYPDRDHEQYF. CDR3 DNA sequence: TGTGCCAGCAGTTACCCAGACAGGGACCACGAGCAGTACTTC.

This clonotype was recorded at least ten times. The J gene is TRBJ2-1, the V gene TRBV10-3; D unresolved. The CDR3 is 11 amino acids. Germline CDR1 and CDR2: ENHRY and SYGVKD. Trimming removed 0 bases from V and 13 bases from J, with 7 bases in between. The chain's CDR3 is CAISESWRQFF. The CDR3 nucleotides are TGTGCCATCAGTGAGTCGTGGCGCCAGTTCTTC.

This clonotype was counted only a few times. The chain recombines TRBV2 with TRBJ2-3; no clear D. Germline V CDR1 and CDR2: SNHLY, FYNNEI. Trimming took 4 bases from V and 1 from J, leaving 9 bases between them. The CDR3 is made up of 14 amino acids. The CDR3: CASSVSYGTDTQYF. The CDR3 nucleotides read TGTGCCAGCAGTGTTAGCTACGGCACAGATACGCAGTATTTT.

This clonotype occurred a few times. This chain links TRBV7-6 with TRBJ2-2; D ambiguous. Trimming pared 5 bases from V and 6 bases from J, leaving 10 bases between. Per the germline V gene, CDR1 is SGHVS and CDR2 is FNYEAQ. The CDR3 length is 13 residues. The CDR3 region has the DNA TGTGCCAGCAGCCTAATATCGGCCGGGGAGCTGTTTTTT. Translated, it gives CASSLISAGELFF.

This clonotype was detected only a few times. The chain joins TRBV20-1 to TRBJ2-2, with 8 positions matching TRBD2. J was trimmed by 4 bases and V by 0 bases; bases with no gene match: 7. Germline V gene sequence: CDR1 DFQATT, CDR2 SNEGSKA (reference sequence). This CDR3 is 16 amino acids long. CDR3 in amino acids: CSARDSLAVFTGELFF. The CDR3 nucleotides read TGCAGTGCTAGAGACTCACTAGCGGTGTTCACCGGGGAGCTGTTTTTT.

The CDR3 loop is CASRGPYEQYF. Here the CDR3 DNA reads TGTGCCAGCAGGGGACCATACGAGCAGTACTTC. The V and J genes are TRBV25-1 and TRBJ2-7; tentatively, D is TRBD1 or TRBD2 (5 bases each). Trimming stripped 6 bases from V and 4 bases from J, with 7 bases between. Germline CDR1 is MGHDK and CDR2 is SYGVNS. The CDR3 length is 11 residues.

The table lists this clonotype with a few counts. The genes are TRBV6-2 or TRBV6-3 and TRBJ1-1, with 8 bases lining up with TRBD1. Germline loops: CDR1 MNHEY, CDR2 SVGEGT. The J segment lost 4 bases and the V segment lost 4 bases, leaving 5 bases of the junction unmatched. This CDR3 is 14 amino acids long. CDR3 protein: CASSLQGDGTEAFF. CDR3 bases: TGTGCCAGCAGTTTACAGGGGGATGGCACTGAAGCTTTCTTT.

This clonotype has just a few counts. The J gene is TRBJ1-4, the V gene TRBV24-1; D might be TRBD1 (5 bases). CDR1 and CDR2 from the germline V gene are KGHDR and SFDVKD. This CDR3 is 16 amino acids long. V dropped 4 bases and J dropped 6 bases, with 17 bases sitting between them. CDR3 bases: TGTGCCACCAGTGACAGTGGACCTACGGGGCATGAAAAACTGTTTTTT. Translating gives CATSDSGPTGHEKLFF.